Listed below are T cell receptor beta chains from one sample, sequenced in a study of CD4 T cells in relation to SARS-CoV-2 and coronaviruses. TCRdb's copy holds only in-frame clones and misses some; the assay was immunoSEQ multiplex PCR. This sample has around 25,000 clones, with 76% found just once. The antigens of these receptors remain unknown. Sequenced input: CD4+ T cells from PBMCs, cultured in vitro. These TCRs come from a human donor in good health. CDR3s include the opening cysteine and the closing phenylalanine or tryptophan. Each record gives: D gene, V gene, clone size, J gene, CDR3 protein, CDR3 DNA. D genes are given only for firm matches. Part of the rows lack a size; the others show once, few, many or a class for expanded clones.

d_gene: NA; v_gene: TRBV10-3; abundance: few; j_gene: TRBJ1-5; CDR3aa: CAARMASNQPQHF; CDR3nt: TGTGCCGCTCGGATGGCCAGCAATCAGCCCCAGCATTTT
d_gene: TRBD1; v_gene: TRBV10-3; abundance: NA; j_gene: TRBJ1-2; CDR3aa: CAIGQGANYGYTF; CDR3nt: TGTGCCATCGGGCAGGGGGCTAACTATGGCTACACCTTC
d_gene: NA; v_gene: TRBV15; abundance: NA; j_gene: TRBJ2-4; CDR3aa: CATGYRNIQYF; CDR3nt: TGTGCCACCGGTTACAGAAACATTCAGTACTTC
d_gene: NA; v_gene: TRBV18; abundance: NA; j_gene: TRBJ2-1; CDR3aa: CASSPKGPRQPSSEQFF; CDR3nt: TGTGCCAGCTCACCAAAAGGCCCGCGACAGCCCTCCAGTGAGCAGTTCTTC
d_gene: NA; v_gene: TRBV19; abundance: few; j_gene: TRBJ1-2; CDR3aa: CASMRRNYGYTF; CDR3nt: TGTGCCAGTATGCGACGGAACTATGGCTACACCTTC
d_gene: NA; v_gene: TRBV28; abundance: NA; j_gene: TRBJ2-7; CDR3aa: CASSFTGPYEQYF; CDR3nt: TGTGCCAGCAGTTTCACGGGACCCTACGAGCAGTACTTC
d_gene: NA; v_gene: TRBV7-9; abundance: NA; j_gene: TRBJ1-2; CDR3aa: CASSAPHPSGGYTF; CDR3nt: TGTGCCAGCAGCGCCCCACATCCCTCTGGTGGCTACACCTTC
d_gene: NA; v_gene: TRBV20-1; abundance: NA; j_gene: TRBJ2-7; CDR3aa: CSANEVVEQYF; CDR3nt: TGCAGTGCTAATGAGGTGGTCGAGCAGTACTTC
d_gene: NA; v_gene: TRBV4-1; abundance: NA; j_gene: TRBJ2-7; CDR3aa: CASSQGHIGEQYF; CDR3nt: TGCGCCAGCAGCCAAGGGCATATAGGGGAGCAGTACTTC
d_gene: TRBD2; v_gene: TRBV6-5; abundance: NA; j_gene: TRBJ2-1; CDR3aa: CASGLASYNEQFF; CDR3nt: TGTGCCAGTGGACTAGCGTCTTACAATGAGCAGTTCTTC
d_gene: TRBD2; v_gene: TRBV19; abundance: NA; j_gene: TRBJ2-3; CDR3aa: CASSSLAEVTDTQYF; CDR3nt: TGTGCCAGTAGTTCACTAGCGGAAGTCACAGATACGCAGTATTTT
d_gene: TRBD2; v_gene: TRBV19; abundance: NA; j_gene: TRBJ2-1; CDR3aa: CASSLTGLAYNEQFF; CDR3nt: TGTGCCAGTAGTTTAACTGGACTAGCCTACAATGAGCAGTTCTTC
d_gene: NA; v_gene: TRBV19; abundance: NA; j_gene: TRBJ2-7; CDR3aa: CASSTERAPYEQYF; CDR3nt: TGTGCCAGTAGTACCGAGCGGGCGCCCTACGAGCAGTACTTC
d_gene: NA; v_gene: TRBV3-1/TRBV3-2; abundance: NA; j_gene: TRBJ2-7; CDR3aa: CASSPTRSSYEQYF; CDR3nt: TGTGCCAGCAGCCCTACAAGGAGCTCCTACGAGCAGTACTTC
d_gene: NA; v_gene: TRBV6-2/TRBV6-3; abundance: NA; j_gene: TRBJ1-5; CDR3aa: CASSYKNQPQHF; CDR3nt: TGTGCCAGCAGTTATAAAAATCAGCCCCAGCATTTT
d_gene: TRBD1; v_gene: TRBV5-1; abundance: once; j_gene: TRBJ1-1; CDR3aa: CASQKDRGMNTEAFF; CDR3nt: TGCGCCAGCCAAAAGGACAGGGGAATGAACACTGAAGCTTTCTTT
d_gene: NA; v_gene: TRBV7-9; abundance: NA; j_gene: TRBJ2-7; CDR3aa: CASSLGQASYEQYF; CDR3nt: TGTGCCAGCAGCTTAGGACAGGCCTCCTACGAGCAGTACTTC
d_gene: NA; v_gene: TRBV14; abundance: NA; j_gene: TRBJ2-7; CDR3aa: CASSQGYEQYF; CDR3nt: TGTGCCAGCAGCCAAGGCTACGAGCAGTACTTC
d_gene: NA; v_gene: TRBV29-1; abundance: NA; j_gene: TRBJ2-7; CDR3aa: CSVSRESSYEQYF; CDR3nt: TGCAGCGTTTCGCGGGAATCCTCCTACGAGCAGTACTTC
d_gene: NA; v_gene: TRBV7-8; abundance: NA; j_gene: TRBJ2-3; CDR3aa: CASSVTRASDTQYF; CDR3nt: TGTGCCAGCAGCGTGACCCGGGCCTCAGATACGCAGTATTTT
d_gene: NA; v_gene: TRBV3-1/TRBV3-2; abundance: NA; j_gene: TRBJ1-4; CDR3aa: CASSQEIGARAPEKLFF; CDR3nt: TGTGCCAGCAGCCAAGAAATAGGCGCCAGGGCGCCCGAAAAACTGTTTTTT
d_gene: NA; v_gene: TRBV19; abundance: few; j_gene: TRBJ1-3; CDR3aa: CASSIRSENTIYF; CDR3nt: TGTGCCAGTAGTATACGTTCGGAAAACACCATATATTTT
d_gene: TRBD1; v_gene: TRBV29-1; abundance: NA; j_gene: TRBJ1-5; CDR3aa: CSVGSGQVAQPQHF; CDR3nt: TGCAGCGTGGGGAGTGGACAGGTCGCTCAGCCCCAGCATTTT
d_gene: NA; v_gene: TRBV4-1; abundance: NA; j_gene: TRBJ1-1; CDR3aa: CASSQVIAFF; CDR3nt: TGCGCCAGCAGCCAAGTGATCGCTTTCTTT
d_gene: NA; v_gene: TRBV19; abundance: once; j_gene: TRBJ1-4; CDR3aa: CASSDVQGSGEKLFF; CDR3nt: TGTGCCAGTAGTGATGTTCAGGGATCTGGTGAAAAACTGTTTTTT
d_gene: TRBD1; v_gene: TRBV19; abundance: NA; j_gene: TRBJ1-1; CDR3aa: CASSIEEGAAEAFF; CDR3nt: TGTGCCAGTAGTATAGAGGAGGGGGCAGCTGAAGCTTTCTTT
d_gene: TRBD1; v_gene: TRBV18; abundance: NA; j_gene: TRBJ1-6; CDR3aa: CASSRGTGNSPLHF; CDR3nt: TGTGCCAGCTCACGGGGGACAGGGAATTCACCCCTCCACTTT
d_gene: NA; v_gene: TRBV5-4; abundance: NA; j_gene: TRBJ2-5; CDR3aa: CASSLTTFQQETQYF; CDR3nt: TGTGCCAGCAGCTTGACAACTTTCCAACAAGAGACCCAGTACTTC
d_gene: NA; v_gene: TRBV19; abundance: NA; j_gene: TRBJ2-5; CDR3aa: CASSPSSTGAGQETQYF; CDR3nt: TGTGCCAGTAGTCCCTCTTCAACGGGAGCGGGCCAAGAGACCCAGTACTTC
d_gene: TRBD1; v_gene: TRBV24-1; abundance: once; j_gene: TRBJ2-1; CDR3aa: CATSDFRTGSSYNEQFF; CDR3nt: TGTGCCACCAGTGATTTTAGGACAGGGAGTTCCTACAATGAGCAGTTCTTC
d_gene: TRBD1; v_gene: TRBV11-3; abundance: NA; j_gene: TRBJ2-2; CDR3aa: CASSRRGPGTGELFF; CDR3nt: TGTGCCAGCAGCCGCAGGGGGCCGGGCACCGGGGAGCTGTTTTTT
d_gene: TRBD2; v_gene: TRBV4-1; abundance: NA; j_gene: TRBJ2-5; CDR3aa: CASSHGGGGVETQYF; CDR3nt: TGCGCCAGCAGCCACGGCGGGGGTGGCGTAGAGACCCAGTACTTC
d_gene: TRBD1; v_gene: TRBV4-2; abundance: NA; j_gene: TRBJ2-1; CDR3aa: CASSQRGRGDREYNEQFF; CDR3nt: TGTGCCAGCAGCCAACGGGGGAGGGGGGACAGGGAATACAATGAGCAGTTCTTC
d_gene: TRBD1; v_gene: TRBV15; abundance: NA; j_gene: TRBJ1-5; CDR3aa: CATSIGQGDNQPQHF; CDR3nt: TGTGCCACCAGCATAGGACAGGGGGACAATCAGCCCCAGCATTTT
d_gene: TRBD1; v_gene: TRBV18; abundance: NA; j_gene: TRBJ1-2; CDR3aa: CASSPEGAHYGYTF; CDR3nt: TGTGCCAGCTCACCAGAGGGGGCTCACTATGGCTACACCTTC
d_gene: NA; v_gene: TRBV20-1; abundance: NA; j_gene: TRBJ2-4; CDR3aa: CSASPASNIQYF; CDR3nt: TGCAGTGCTAGTCCGGCCTCGAACATTCAGTACTTC
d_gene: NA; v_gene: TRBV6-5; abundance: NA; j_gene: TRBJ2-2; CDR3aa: CASRGSGHFGELFF; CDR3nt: TGTGCCAGCAGGGGGAGTGGTCACTTCGGGGAGCTGTTTTTT
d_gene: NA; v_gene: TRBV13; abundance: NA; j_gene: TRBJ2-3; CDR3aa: CASSLGRDQGADTQYF; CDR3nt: TGTGCCAGCAGCTTAGGCCGGGACCAAGGCGCAGATACGCAGTATTTT
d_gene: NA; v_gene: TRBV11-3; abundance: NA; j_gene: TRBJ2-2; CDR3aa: CASSFLSGPPGELFF; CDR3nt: TGTGCCAGCAGCTTTCTTTCTGGGCCCCCGGGGGAGCTGTTTTTT
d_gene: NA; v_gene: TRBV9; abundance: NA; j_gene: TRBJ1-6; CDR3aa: CASRTGHSGNSPLHF; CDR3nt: TGTGCCAGCAGGACGGGACATTCGGGTAATTCACCCCTCCACTTT
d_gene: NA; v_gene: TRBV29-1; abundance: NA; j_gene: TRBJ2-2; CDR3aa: CSVVGGGELFF; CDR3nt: TGCAGCGTTGTTGGGGGCGGGGAGCTGTTTTTT
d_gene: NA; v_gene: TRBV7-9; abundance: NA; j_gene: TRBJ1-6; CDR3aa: CASSQNSPGSTPLHF; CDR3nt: TGTGCCAGCAGCCAGAACTCCCCGGGTTCTACACCCCTCCACTTT
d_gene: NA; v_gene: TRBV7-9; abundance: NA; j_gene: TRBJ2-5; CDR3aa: CASSGLLGGSQETQYF; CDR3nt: TGTGCCAGCAGCGGACTGTTGGGGGGATCCCAAGAGACCCAGTACTTC
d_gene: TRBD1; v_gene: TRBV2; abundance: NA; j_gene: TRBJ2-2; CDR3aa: CASSRDRGDLFF; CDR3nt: TGTGCCAGCAGCCGGGACAGGGGGGACCTGTTTTTT
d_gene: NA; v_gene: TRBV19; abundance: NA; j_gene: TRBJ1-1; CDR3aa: CASSKRGKGTEAFF; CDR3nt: TGTGCCAGTAGTAAACGAGGGAAGGGCACTGAAGCTTTCTTT
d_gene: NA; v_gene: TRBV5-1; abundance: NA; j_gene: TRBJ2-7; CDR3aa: CASSLDRARPYEQYF; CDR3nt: TGCGCCAGCAGCTTGGATAGGGCACGACCCTACGAGCAGTACTTC
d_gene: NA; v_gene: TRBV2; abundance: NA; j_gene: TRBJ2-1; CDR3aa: CASRGRAARKDNEQFF; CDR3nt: TGTGCCAGCAGAGGCAGAGCGGCAAGAAAGGACAATGAGCAGTTCTTC
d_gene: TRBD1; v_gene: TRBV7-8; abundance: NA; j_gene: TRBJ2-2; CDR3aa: CASSYRTGGFTGELFF; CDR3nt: TGTGCCAGCAGCTATAGGACAGGGGGCTTCACCGGGGAGCTGTTTTTT
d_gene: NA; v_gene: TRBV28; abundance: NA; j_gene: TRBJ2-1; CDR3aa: CASPPRIGQTIYNEQFF; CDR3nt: TGTGCCAGCCCTCCGAGGATCGGACAGACCATATACAATGAGCAGTTCTTC
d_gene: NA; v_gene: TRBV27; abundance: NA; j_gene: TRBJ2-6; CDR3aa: CASKINRNSGANVLTF; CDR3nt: TGTGCCAGCAAAATTAACAGGAACTCTGGGGCCAACGTCCTGACTTTC
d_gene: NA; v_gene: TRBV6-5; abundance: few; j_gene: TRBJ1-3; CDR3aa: CASSYRWSSGNTIYF; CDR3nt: TGTGCCAGCAGTTACCGGTGGAGCTCTGGAAACACCATATATTTT
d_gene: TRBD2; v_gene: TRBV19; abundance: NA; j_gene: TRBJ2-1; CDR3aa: CASSPSSGTSGKNEQFF; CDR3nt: TGTGCCAGTAGTCCTTCCTCCGGGACTAGCGGGAAAAATGAGCAGTTCTTC
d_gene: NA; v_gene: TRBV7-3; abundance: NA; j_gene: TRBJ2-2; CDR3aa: CASSFYTGELFF; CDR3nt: TGTGCCAGCAGCTTTTACACCGGGGAGCTGTTTTTT
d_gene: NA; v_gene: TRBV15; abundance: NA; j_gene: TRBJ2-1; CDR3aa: CATLGRGGRAIDEQFF; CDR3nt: TGTGCCACCCTCGGTCGAGGCGGGCGGGCTATCGATGAGCAGTTCTTC
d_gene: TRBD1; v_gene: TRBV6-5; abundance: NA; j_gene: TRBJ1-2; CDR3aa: CAIQEARDRGIYTF; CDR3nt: TGTGCCATACAAGAAGCCCGGGACAGGGGCATCTACACCTTC
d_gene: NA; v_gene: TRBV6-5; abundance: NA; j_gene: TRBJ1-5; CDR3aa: CASSYSLNQPQHF; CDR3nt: TGTGCCAGCAGTTACTCGCTGAATCAGCCCCAGCATTTT
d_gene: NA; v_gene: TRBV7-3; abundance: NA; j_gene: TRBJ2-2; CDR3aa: CASSLTSAEFGMRELFF; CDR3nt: TGTGCCAGCAGCTTAACGTCTGCCGAGTTTGGTATGCGGGAGCTGTTTTTT